What follows are 10 T cell receptor beta chains derived from one specimen sequenced in a study of shared clonotypes between healthy human individuals. Only CD45RO-negative cells positively selected for CCR7 counted as naive CD8 cells, so terminally differentiated effector memory CD45RA+ cells were excluded. Using immunoSEQ multiplex PCR, the repertoire was profiled, and TCRdb retains in-frame clones only, with some absent. The sample has about 2.1 million clones, approximately 94% seen once. Sequenced sample: naive CD8+ T cells from PBMCs. The source is a young man in good health. Some clones in this sample may be carry-over from other donors' samples.

The chain joins TRBV7-6 to TRBJ1-5; 8 bases are shared with TRBD1. CDR1 is SGHVS and CDR2 is FNYEAQ in the germline V gene. This CDR3 comprises 15 residues. Germline trimming cut 5 bases from V and 4 bases from J; bases unmatched to any gene: 7. Here the CDR3 DNA reads TGTGCCAGCAGCCTGGACAGGGCGGAGAATCAGCCCCAGCATTTT. Translated: CASSLDRAENQPQHF. Using reference TRBV7-6 and TRBJ1-5 for the parts outside the CDR3, the full variable domain is GAGVSQSPRYKVTKRGQDVALRCDPISGHVSLYWYRQALGQGPEFLTYFNYEAQQDKSGLPNDRFSAERPEGSISTLTIQRTEQRDSAMYRCASSLDRAENQPQHFGDGTRLSIL.

The V gene is TRBV19, the J gene TRBJ2-4; maybe TRBD1 (6 bases). Trimming stripped 5 bases from V and 2 bases from J, with 7 bases between. The CDR3 contains 13 residues. CDR1 is LNHDA and CDR2 is SQIVND in the germline V gene (reference sequence). The CDR3 loop is CASSDRSKNIQYF. The CDR3 bases are TGTGCCAGTAGTGACAGGTCCAAAAACATTCAGTACTTC.

The chain is built from TRBV6-5 and TRBJ2-3; no clear D gene. The CDR3 has 13 residues. V shed 4 bases and J shed 4 bases, with 9 bases lying between them. Looked up from germline, CDR1 is MNHEY and CDR2 is SVGAGI. The CDR3 is CASSFQFPDTQYF. Here the CDR3 DNA reads TGTGCCAGCAGTTTTCAATTTCCAGATACGCAGTATTTT.

This chain uses TRBV27 with TRBJ1-1; D remains unclear. The CDR3 loop spans 15 amino acids. Looked up from germline, CDR1 is MNHEY and CDR2 is SMNVEV (reference sequence). V was trimmed by 2 bases and J by 4 bases, leaving 14 bases between them. Here the CDR3 DNA reads TGTGCCAGCAGTTTAGTTCCGACCTGGGGCACTGAAGCTTTCTTT. It translates to CASSLVPTWGTEAFF.

The table lists this clone with many counts. Within the sample, other DNA sequences also encode this same CDR3. The chain employs TRBV11-3 and TRBJ2-3, with a possible D match to TRBD2 (5 bases). This CDR3 contains 15 residues. Germline-derived CDR1 and CDR2 are SGHNT and YENEEA. Deletions cut 2 bases from V and 1 base from J, with 10 bases between. This CDR3 is CASSLWSGGTDTQYF. Here the CDR3 DNA reads TGTGCCAGCAGCTTATGGTCCGGGGGCACAGATACGCAGTATTTT. Filled out from reference TRBV11-3 and TRBJ2-3, the complete variable domain reads EAGVVQSPRYKIIEKKQPVAFWCNPISGHNTLYWYLQNLGQGPELLIRYENEEAVDDSQLPKDRFSAERLKGVDSTLKIQPAELGDSAVYLCASSLWSGGTDTQYFGPGTRLTVL.

This clone was observed a single time. Other DNA sequences from this sample encode an identical CDR3 as well. V gene TRBV7-9 combines with J gene TRBJ2-3; D not certain. CDR3 length: 13 amino acids. The germline CDR1 and CDR2 sequences are SEHNR and FQNEAQ (reference sequence). V was cut by 0 bases and J by 4 bases, with 5 bases left in between. Here the CDR3 DNA reads TGTGCCAGCAGCTTAGCGTCCCCAGATACGCAGTATTTT. Translating gives CASSLASPDTQYF.

This clone was seen just once. The rearrangement uses TRBV18 and TRBJ1-2; 8 bases match TRBD1. The CDR3 is 15 residues long. Unmatched junction bases numbered 8, after V lost 3 bases and J lost 5 bases. Germline values: CDR1 KGHSH, CDR2 LQKENI. This CDR3 reads CASSPPRGTGYGYTF. The DNA of the CDR3 is TGTGCCAGCTCACCCCCTCGCGGGACAGGATATGGCTACACCTTC. Complete variable domain (other parts from reference TRBV18 and TRBJ1-2): NAGVMQNPRHLVRRRGQEARLRCSPMKGHSHVYWYRQLPEEGLKFMVYLQKENIIDESGMPKERFSAEFPKEGPSILRIQQVVRGDSAAYFCASSPPRGTGYGYTFGSGTRLTVV.

The chain is built from TRBV28 and TRBJ2-7; D remains ambiguous. Trimming shortened V by 3 bases and J by 0 bases, and 12 bases separated the two germline ends. From germline, CDR1 is MDHEN and CDR2 SYDVKM. This CDR3 spans 15 amino acids. The CDR3 DNA sequence: TGTGCCAGCAGTTTGGTGCGGAGCCGCTCCTACGAGCAGTACTTC. Translated, it gives CASSLVRSRSYEQYF.

The genes are TRBV4-1 and TRBJ2-7, with D perhaps matching TRBD2 (5 bases). The CDR3 is 12 amino acids. V lost 4 bases and J 2 bases, leaving 6 bases between the germline ends. Germline-derived CDR1 and CDR2 are MGHRA and YSYEKL. CDR3 in DNA: TGCGCCAGCAGCCCCGGGGCCTACGAGCAGTACTTC. Translating gives CASSPGAYEQYF.

A word on this clone: Additional DNA sequences in this sample encode the identical CDR3. The chain has TRBV11-2 and TRBJ2-1; 13 positions agree with TRBD2. Germline V gene sequence: CDR1 SGHAT, CDR2 FQNNGV. J gave up 2 bases and V 1 base, and 5 bases lay outside the gene matches. CDR3 size: 18 residues. The CDR3: CASSLGGLAGAPYNEQFF. The CDR3 DNA sequence: TGTGCCAGCAGCTTAGGCGGACTAGCGGGAGCCCCCTACAATGAGCAGTTCTTC.